A single sample gave rise to the 3 T cell receptor beta chains below, sequenced in a study of cytomegalovirus exposure and HLA in healthy donors. Both 60 Vbeta primers and 13 Jbeta primers went into the PCR. The assay was immunoSEQ multiplex PCR, and TCRdb's table has in-frame clones only and misses some. In the table there are roughly 100,000 clones, 76% of which are singletons. The sequenced sample consisted of PBMCs. The receptor source for this set is a man aged 35-49 years in good health and CMV-seropositive.

The J gene is TRBJ2-1, the V gene TRBV7-3, with 9 bases matching TRBD1. Germline lookup yields CDR1 SGHTA and CDR2 FQGTGA. The junction had 6 bases not matched to a gene; V was cut back by 0 bases and J by 6 bases. The CDR3 spans 16 residues. The CDR3: CASSLTPTDRGNEQFF. The CDR3 nucleotides are TGTGCCAGCAGCTTAACCCCTACGGACAGGGGCAATGAGCAGTTCTTC.

The V call is TRBV7-9, the J call TRBJ2-5; 12 bases are a match to TRBD1. This CDR3 has 17 amino acids. Germline V gives CDR1 SEHNR, CDR2 FQNEAQ (reference sequence). V trimming: 3 bases; J trimming: 5 bases; junction bases outside the gene matches: 10. The CDR3 DNA follows: TGTGCCAGCAGCTTCCCTGGGACAGGGGGCAGGGGGGAGACCCAGTACTTC. Amino acid sequence: CASSFPGTGGRGETQYF.

About this clone itself: One end of the junction fails to match germline, which may point to a read error. This sequence joins TRBV7-9 and TRBJ1-2; D uncertain. This CDR3 is built from 16 residues. Germline V CDR1 and CDR2: SEHNR, FQNEAQ (reference sequence). The CDR3 DNA is TGTTCCAGCAGCTTAGATATGCACAGCCCTAACTATGGCTACACCTTC. This encodes CSSSLDMHSPNYGYTF.